This entry lists 19 T cell receptor beta chains sequenced from one sample in a study of blood T cell repertoires in COVID-19. Assay: immunoSEQ multiplex PCR; the TCRdb copy retains only in-frame clones and omits some. The sample carries just under 90,000 clones, more than 70% recorded once. The source material was peripheral blood. These receptors were obtained from a woman of 80 years or more with acute or convalescent COVID-19.

The V gene is TRBV7-5, the J gene TRBJ1-3; the table gives TRBD1 as D, unverified against the DNA. TRBV7-5 is given as a pseudogene. The CDR3 runs to 14 residues. This chain's CDR3 is CARAQGSSGNTIYF. The CDR3 region has the DNA TGTGCCAGAGCACAGGGGAGCTCTGGAAACACCATATATTTT.

The chain uses TRBV5-6 and TRBJ2-2; D is perhaps TRBD2 (5 bases). The CDR3 sequence is 17 residues long. The germline V and J ends were trimmed by 2 bases and 6 bases, with 20 bases remaining between them. Germline values: CDR1 SGHDT, CDR2 YYEEEE. The CDR3 loop reads CASSFLRDLDGAGELFF. CDR3 in DNA: TGTGCCAGCAGCTTTCTCCGGGATCTTGACGGCGCCGGGGAGCTGTTTTTT.

This clone was detected once. The chain uses TRBV9 and TRBJ2-1; maybe TRBD1 (6 bases). The CDR3 has 15 residues. CDR1 and CDR2 from the germline V gene are SGDLS and YYNGEE. The V end was cut by 3 bases, the J end by 0 bases, with 10 bases between. The CDR3 nucleotides are TGTGCCAGCAGCGGAACAGGGTTCTCCTACAATGAGCAGTTCTTC. This sequence encodes CASSGTGFSYNEQFF.

The rearrangement uses TRBV20-1 and TRBJ2-1; TRBD2 aligns across 12 bases. This CDR3 contains 15 residues. Germline values: CDR1 DFQATT, CDR2 SNEGSKA (reference sequence). Trimming cost V 3 bases and J 5 bases; bases outside gene matches: 5. The CDR3 region has the DNA TGCAGTGCTAGTCCCACTAGCGGGGGGCACAATGAGCAGTTCTTC. Its protein product is CSASPTSGGHNEQFF.

This clone rates as medium-sized (0.01 to 0.1%). J is TRBJ2-7 and V is TRBV9, with 9 positions matching TRBD1. Germline V lookup: CDR1 SGDLS, CDR2 YYNGEE. The CDR3 is 15 amino acids. The junction had 5 bases not matched to a gene; V was cut back by 3 bases and J by 1 base. The DNA for the CDR3 is TGTGCCAGCAGCGAGGGGACAGGGAGATCCTACGAGCAGTACTTC. Amino acids: CASSEGTGRSYEQYF.

With respect to this clone: An end of the junction differs from the germline gene, which may be a read error. The chain links TRBV7-9 to TRBJ1-3; D not certain. From germline, CDR1 is SEHNR and CDR2 FQNEAQ (reference sequence). The CDR3 contains 13 residues. CDR3 in amino acids: CASSLEYGDTIYF. The CDR3 nucleotides are TGTGCCAGCAGCTTAGAATATGGAGACACCATATATTTT.

The V gene is TRBV28, the J gene TRBJ1-5, with D hard to call. V was clipped by 2 bases and J by 3 bases, with 8 bases between them. The length of the CDR3 is 14 residues. Germline V lookup: CDR1 MDHEN, CDR2 SYDVKM. CDR3 DNA sequence: TGTGCCAGCAGTTTAGGCATTCTCAATCAGCCCCAGCATTTT. Protein sequence: CASSLGILNQPQHF. Using reference TRBV28 and TRBJ1-5 for the parts outside the CDR3, the full variable domain is DVKVTQSSRYLVKRTGEKVFLECVQDMDHENMFWYRQDPGLGLRLIYFSYDVKMKEKGDIPEGYSVSREKKERFSLILESASTNQTSMYLCASSLGILNQPQHFGDGTRLSIL.

This chain links TRBV7-2 with TRBJ1-4; possibly TRBD1 for D (5 bases). CDR1 is SGHTA, CDR2 FQGNSA, per germline. The V end lost 7 bases, the J end lost 8 bases, and 14 bases lay between the germline ends. The CDR3 contains 13 residues. The CDR3 coding sequence is TGTGCCAGCACCCACGCAGGGAACGAAAAACTGTTTTTT. It encodes CASTHAGNEKLFF.

The rearrangement links TRBV4-3 to TRBJ1-4; weak D call: TRBD1 (6 bases). Germline V gives CDR1 LGHNA, CDR2 YSLEER. The CDR3 loop spans 14 amino acids. Trimming pared 4 bases from V and 8 bases from J, leaving 14 bases between. CDR3 DNA: TGCGCCAGCAGCCGGGCGGGGGCAGGGGAAAAACTGTTTTTT. Its translation: CASSRAGAGEKLFF.

This chain links TRBV6-2 or TRBV6-3 with TRBJ2-3; 10 bases are shared with TRBD2. V was clipped by 2 bases and J by 2 bases; unmatched bases: 1. The CDR3 is made up of 15 amino acids. The germline V gene encodes CDR1 MNHEY and CDR2 SVGEGT. The CDR3 sequence is CASSYTSGDTDTQYF. CDR3 in DNA: TGTGCCAGCAGTTACACTAGCGGGGACACAGATACGCAGTATTTT.

The genes are TRBV6-2 or TRBV6-3 and TRBJ1-2; D gene ambiguous. The CDR3 length is 15 residues. V gave up 6 bases and J gave up 2 bases, with 16 bases separating them. Germline CDR1 reads MNHEY; CDR2 reads SVGEGT. CDR3 nucleotide sequence: TGTGCCAGCAGCCACGGGAAGGGTACGAACTATGGCTACACCTTC. Encoded protein: CASSHGKGTNYGYTF.

The chain joins TRBV7-2 to TRBJ1-3; D is ambiguous. V gave up 3 bases and J gave up 5 bases, with 5 bases separating them. Germline CDR1 is SGHTA and CDR2 is FQGNSA. The CDR3 consists of 12 residues. As DNA, the CDR3 is TGTGCCAGCAGCTTTGGCCGAAACACCATATATTTT. Translation: CASSFGRNTIYF.

Here the CDR3 DNA reads TGTGCCAGCAGCCAACAGGGGCCCAACCATCAGCCCCAGCATTTT. Amino acids: CASSQQGPNHQPQHF. The chain uses TRBV3-1 (or the pseudogene TRBV3-2) and TRBJ1-5; weak D call: TRBD1 (6 bases). Trimming pared 2 bases from V and 5 bases from J, leaving 13 bases between. The CDR3 consists of 15 residues. Germline V gives CDR1 LGHDT, CDR2 YNNKEL (reference sequence).

This sequence joins TRBV10-1 and TRBJ2-6; tentative D call: TRBD1 (6 bases). Per germline, CDR1 WNHNN and CDR2 SYGVQD (reference sequence). The CDR3 has 16 residues. CDR3 residues: CLQSTGKPAGANVLTF. For the CDR3, the DNA is TGCCTACAATCAACAGGGAAGCCAGCGGGGGCCAACGTCCTGACTTTC.

V gene TRBV28 combines with J gene TRBJ1-2; D perhaps matches TRBD1 (6 bases). The CDR3 sequence is 13 residues long. CDR1 and CDR2 from the germline V gene are MDHEN and SYDVKM. Trimming left V 6 bases short and J 6 bases short, with 14 bases between. CDR3 nucleotides: TGTGCCAGCAGCCCAACAGGGTTTGATGGCTACACCTTC. Translation: CASSPTGFDGYTF.

The chain employs TRBV4-1 and TRBJ1-1; a weak D match, TRBD1 (5 bases). Germline assignment: CDR1 MGHRA and CDR2 YSYEKL. V lost 1 base and J lost 2, with 11 bases in between. The CDR3 length is 15 residues. CDR3 nucleotide sequence: TGCGCCAGCAGCCAAGGCTGGGGGGAAAACACTGAAGCTTTCTTT. It is translated as CASSQGWGENTEAFF.

This chain connects TRBV5-6 to TRBJ2-1, with 7 positions matching TRBD2. Germline assignment: CDR1 SGHDT and CDR2 YYEEEE. The trim removed 4 bases at V and 9 bases at J, leaving 4 bases unmatched. This CDR3 is built from 12 residues. CDR3: CASSRGVTEQFF. As DNA, the CDR3 is TGTGCCAGCAGCCGGGGGGTTACTGAGCAGTTCTTC.

This rearrangement joins TRBV5-4 to TRBJ1-4; D is uncertain. From germline, CDR1 is SGHNT and CDR2 YYREEE (reference sequence). The ends were cut back, 0 bases at V and 5 bases at J, with 11 bases in the middle. The CDR3 covers 15 residues. Written as DNA, the CDR3 is TGTGCCAGCAGCTTGGGAGGGCCCTACAATGAAAAACTGTTTTTT. Its protein is CASSLGGPYNEKLFF.

A single count supports this clone. The chain uses TRBV2 and TRBJ2-3; 10 bases align to TRBD2. Germline trimming cut 4 bases from V and 6 bases from J; bases unmatched to any gene: 7. CDR1 is SNHLY, CDR2 FYNNEI, per germline. This CDR3 spans 15 amino acids. CDR3 DNA sequence: TGTGCCAGCAGTGTGAAAGCGGGGGGGCGGGATACGCAGTATTTT. Its protein product is CASSVKAGGRDTQYF.